The present TCR beta chain was sequenced within a study of shared T cell receptors in the human thymus. V was pared by 9 bases and J by 0 bases, with 12 bases between. The CDR3 consists of 14 residues. Germline-derived CDR1 and CDR2 are MDHEN and SYDVKM. Sequencing was performed with immunoSEQ multiplex PCR; in TCRdb, only in-frame clones are kept and a portion is missing. Of 640,000 or so clones listed, more than 70% are singletons. These same data were also listed under a study on human thymus T cells. That source notes: Thymic tissue was derived from resections collected during corrective heart surgery. Usage of V and J genes appeared biased in thymic and blood repertoires.

The sequence was collected from a boy under three years old with a congenital heart defect. The rearrangement joins TRBV28 to TRBJ1-3; no firm D call. The sample was thymocytes. The CDR3: CASRSRGSGNTIYF. CDR3 DNA: TGTGCCAGTAGGTCACGGGGCTCTGGAAACACCATATATTTT.